This T cell receptor beta chain was captured by sequencing in a study of STAT3 mutations in large granular lymphocyte leukemia (dated by TCRdb to the late 2010s). In the study overall: About half of the T-LGLL patients who underwent longitudinal sequencing carried canonical activating STAT3 mutations. One or more immunosuppressive therapy regimens were given to more than half of T-LGLL patients, and hematologic response was seen in 40% to 50% of the treated patients. Patients with T-cell large granular lymphocyte leukemia underwent serial deep sequencing of TCRbeta CDR3 and STAT3 to reconstruct clonal hierarchy and dynamics. From an initial cohort of hundreds of LGL patients, roughly 20 representative T-LGLL cases were chosen for longitudinal sequencing of TCRbeta and STAT3. As controls within the study, a couple of patients with natural killer LGL leukemia were also sequenced longitudinally. For each patient, sequencing was performed at an average of roughly 4 time points, with a range of 2 to 8 samplings. The paper's findings and limits, for the study overall: The linking of therapy response to changes in TCR clonal burden was complicated by variable intervals between samplings and differing treatment regimens. At least one immunodominant TCRbeta clonotype was identified in every T-LGLL patient, and multiple immunodominant subclonotypes were identified in about half of the T-LGLL patients. Because no samples were available when a clone first appeared, clonal expansion was inferred from samplings taken at other points. Several patients had a dominant TCR clone burden greater than the STAT3 mutant burden, which suggests that the STAT3 mutation arose secondarily within a clone that had already expanded. TCR clonotype switching after therapy was seen in about 30% of the 18 patients, with all newly emerging clones being STAT3 wild type. Since codominant clonotypes persisted in some patients, a small but highly pathogenic clone may have gone undetected.

DNA was extracted from blood mononuclear cells, and the same DNA was used for both TCR and STAT3 sequencing. An Illumina MiSeq was used to sequence the TCRbeta libraries, yielding an average of around 42,000 productive templates per sample. The immunoSEQ assay, which uses multiplex PCR amplification, was used to generate TCRbeta CDR3 libraries. Per the source publication's procedure: Repertoire diversity was computed as previously defined, with values near 0 indicating extremely monoclonal samples. TCRdb took this table from immuneACCESS and kept in-frame rearrangements with V and J called. Such tables lack part of the clones; where checked against another copy, unresolved V genes explain under half of the gap, and the rest is unexplained. D and trimming come from the DNA, and the V and J calls and clone size come from that table. The sample table contains thousands of clones; only one count was recorded for about four fifths of them. 20% to 30% of the sample belongs to the ten largest clones.

On this clone: The antigen it binds to is not known. No per-base quality is available; no much larger clone lies one base away.

The receptor was derived from a woman between 40 and 50 years old with T-cell large granular lymphocyte leukemia. Some clones in this sample may be carry-over from other donors' samples. The age is the age at diagnosis. Sequenced material: peripheral blood mononuclear cells.

The CDR3 is CASSPEPGRSYEQYF. The nucleotide sequence reads TGCGCCAGCAGCCCTGAACCGGGACGCTCCTACGAGCAGTACTTC. The chain is assembled from TRBV5-1 and TRBJ2-7; the D segment is perhaps TRBD1 or TRBD2, each sharing 5 matched bases. The junction carries 14 bases between V and J, which are trimmed by 4 bases and 0 bases respectively. Its CDR3 holds 15 amino acids, cysteine through phenylalanine. The only DNA kept is the CDR3, 45 bases in frame from the first base. CDR1 and CDR2 are read off the germline V gene as SGHRS and YFSETQ.